This T cell receptor (beta chain) emerged from a study of OX40 agonist ivuxolimab in advanced cancers. Study in general: At 0.01 to 10 mg/kg, ivuxolimab was administered intravenously to patients every 2 weeks. The dose-escalation group included hepatocellular carcinoma, melanoma, renal cell carcinoma and head and neck cancer.

This clone has more than one count but fewer than ten. Clones were sequenced by immunoSEQ multiplex PCR, and TCRdb holds only the in-frame ones, with some missing. The sample lists 75,000 to 100,000 clones; around nine tenths were seen once. The V gene's germline CDR1 is MGHRA and CDR2 YSYEKL. The V and J ends lost 1 base and 6 bases respectively, with 12 bases between them. The CDR3 contains 15 residues. Autoimmune disease history or systemic immunosuppression led to patients being barred. Blood got drawn at baseline, again on cycle 4 day 1, and then on cycle 7 day 1. V is TRBV4-1 and J is TRBJ2-2; D is unclear. Sequenced material: CD4+ or CD8+ T cells sorted from blood, taken in a trial of the OX40 agonist ivuxolimab. The clonotype comes from an adult with an advanced solid tumor such as melanoma, head and neck, liver or kidney cancer. Written as DNA, the CDR3 is TGCGCCAGCAGCCAAGCTCTTCGGCTATCCGGGGAGCTGTTTTTT. This codes for CASSQALRLSGELFF.